This section outlines one T cell receptor beta chain sequence together with its context. The TCRbeta library incorporated unique molecular identifiers. MiXCR was run by TCRdb on the PCR reads, yielding one entry per CDR3 protein. The table lists about 610,000 distinct CDR3 sequences, 10% to 13% of them singletons, with less than 5% in the top ten. The data stem from a study of T-cell reconstitution after alpha-beta-depleted transplantation in children. This CDR3 spans 15 amino acids. Per germline, CDR1 SEHNR and CDR2 FQNEAQ (reference sequence). The V and J ends lost 4 bases and 6 bases, in that order; junction bases with no gene match: 8.

Sequencing used PBMCs from the stem cell graft donor, obtained from the stem cell graft. The chain couples TRBV7-9 to TRBJ2-2, with 7 bases fitting TRBD2. The TCR was taken from a human donor who donated a stem cell graft to a child with acute myeloid leukemia. This chain's CDR3 is CASSSVQAGAGELFF. CDR3 sequence (DNA): TGTGCCAGCAGCTCGGTCCAGGCGGGGGCCGGGGAGCTGTTTTTT.